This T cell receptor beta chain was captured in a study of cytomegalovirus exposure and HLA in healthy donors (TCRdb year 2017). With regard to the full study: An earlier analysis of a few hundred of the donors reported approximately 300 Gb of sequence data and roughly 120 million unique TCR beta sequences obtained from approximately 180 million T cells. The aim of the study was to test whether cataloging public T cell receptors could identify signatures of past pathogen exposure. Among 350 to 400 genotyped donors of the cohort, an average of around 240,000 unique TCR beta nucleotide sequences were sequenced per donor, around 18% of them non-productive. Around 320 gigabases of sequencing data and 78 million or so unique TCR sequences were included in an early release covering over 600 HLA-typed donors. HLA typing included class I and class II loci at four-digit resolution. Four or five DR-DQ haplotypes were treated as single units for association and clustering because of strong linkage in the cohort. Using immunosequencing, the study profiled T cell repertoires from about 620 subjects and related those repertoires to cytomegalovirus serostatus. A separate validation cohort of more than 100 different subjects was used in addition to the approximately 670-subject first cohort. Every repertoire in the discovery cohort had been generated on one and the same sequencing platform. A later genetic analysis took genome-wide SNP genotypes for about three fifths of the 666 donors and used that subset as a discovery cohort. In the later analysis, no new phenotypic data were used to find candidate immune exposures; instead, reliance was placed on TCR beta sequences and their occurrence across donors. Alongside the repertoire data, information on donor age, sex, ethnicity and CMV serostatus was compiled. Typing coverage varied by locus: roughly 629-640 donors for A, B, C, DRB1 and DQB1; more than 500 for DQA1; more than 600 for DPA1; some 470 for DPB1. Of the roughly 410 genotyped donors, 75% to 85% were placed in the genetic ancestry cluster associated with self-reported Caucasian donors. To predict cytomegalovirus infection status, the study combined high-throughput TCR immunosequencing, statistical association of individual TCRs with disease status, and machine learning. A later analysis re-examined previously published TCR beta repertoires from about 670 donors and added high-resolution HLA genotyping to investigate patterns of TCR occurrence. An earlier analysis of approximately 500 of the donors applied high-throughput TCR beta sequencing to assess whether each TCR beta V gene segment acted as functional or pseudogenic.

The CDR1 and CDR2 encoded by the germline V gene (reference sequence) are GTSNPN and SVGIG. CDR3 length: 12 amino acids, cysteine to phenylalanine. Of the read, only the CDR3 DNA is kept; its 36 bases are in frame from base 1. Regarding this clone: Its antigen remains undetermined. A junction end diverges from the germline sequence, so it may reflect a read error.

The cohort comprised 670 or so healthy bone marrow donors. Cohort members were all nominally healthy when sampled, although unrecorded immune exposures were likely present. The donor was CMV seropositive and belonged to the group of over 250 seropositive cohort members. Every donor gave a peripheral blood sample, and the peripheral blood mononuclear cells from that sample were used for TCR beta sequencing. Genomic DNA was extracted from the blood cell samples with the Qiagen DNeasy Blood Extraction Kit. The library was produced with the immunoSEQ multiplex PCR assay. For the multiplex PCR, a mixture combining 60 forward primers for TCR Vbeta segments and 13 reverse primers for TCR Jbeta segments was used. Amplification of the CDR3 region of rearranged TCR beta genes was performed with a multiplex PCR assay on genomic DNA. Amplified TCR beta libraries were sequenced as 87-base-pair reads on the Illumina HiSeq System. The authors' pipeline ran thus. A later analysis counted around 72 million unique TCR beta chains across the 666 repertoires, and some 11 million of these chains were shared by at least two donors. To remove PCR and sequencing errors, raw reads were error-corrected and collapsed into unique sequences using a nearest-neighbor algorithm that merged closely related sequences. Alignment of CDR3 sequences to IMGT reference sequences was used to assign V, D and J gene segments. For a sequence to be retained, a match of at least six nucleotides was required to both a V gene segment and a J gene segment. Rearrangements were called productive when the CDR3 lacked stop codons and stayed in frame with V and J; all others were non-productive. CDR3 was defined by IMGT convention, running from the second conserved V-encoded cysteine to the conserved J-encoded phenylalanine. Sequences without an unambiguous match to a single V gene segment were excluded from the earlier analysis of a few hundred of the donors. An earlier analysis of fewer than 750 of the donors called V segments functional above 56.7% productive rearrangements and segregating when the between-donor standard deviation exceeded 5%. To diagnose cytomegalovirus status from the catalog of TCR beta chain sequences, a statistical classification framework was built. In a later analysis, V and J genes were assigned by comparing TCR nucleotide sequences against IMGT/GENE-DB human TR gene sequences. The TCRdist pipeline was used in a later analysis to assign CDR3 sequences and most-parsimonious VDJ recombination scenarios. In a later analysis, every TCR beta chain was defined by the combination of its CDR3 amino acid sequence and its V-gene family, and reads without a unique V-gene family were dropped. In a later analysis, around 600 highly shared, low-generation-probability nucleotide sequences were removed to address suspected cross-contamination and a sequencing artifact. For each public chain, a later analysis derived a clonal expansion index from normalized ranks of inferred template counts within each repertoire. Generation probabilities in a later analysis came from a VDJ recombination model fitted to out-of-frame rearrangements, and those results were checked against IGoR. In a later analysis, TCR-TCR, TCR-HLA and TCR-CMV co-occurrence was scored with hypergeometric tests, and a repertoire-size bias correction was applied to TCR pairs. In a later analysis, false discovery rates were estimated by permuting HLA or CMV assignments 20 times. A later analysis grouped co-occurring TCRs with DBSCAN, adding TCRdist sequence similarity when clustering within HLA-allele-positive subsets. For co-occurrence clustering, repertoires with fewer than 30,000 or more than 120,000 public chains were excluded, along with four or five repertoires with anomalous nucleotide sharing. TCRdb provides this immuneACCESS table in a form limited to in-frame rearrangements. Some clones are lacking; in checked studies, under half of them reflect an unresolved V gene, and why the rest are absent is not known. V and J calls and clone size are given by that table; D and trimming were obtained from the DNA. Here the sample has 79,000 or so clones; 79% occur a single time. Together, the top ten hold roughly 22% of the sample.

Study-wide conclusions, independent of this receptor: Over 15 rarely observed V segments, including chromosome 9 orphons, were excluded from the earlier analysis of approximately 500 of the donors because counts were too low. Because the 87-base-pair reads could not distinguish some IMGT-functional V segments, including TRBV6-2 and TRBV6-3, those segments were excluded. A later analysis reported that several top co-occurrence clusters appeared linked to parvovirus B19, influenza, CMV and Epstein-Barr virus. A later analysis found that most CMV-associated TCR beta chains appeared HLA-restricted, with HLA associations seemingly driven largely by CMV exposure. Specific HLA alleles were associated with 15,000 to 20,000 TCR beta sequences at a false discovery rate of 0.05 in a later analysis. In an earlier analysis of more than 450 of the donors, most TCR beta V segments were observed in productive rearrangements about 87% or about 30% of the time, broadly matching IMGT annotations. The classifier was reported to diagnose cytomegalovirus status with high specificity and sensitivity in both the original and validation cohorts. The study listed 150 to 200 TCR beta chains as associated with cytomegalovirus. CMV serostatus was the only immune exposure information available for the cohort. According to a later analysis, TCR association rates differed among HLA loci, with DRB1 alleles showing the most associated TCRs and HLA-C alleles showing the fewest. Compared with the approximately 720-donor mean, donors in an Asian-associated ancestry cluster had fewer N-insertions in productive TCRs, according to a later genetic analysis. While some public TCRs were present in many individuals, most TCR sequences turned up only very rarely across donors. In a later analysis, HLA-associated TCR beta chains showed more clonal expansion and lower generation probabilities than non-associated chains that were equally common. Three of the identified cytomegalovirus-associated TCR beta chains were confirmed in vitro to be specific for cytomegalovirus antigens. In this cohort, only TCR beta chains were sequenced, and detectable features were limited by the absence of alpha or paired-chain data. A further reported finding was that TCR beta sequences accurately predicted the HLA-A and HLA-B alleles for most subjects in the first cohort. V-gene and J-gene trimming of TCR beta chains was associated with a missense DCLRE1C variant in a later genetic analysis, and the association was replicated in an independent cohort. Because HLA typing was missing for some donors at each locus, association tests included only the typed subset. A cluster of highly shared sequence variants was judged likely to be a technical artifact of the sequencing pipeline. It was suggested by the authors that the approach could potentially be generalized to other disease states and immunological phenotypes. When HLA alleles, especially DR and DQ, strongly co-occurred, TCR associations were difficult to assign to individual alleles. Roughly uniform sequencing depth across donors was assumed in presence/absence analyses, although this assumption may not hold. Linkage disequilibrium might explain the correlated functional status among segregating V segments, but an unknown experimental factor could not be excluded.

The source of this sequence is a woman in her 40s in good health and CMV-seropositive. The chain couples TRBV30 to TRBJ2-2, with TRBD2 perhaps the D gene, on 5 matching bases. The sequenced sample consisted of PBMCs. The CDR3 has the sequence CAARRNSGELFF. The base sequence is TGTGCCGCGAGGAGGAACTCCGGGGAGCTGTTTTTT.